This T cell receptor (beta chain) was retrieved from a study of patients and donors after allogeneic stem cell transplantation. TCRdb re-called the RT-PCR reads with MiXCR, one entry per CDR3 protein. The sample comprises 900,000 to 1,000,000 distinct CDR3 sequences, approximately 18% of which are singletons, and around 6% rests with the top ten. This clonotype occurred a few times. CDR3 length equals 15 residues. Germline assignment: CDR1 SGHKS and CDR2 YYEKEE (reference sequence). V lost 0 bases to trimming and J lost 3 bases, with 12 bases between them. V and J are TRBV5-5 and TRBJ2-5, with a weak D call TRBD2 (5 bases). The sequencing input was blood, either unsorted or a sorted T cell fraction (not recorded which). The receptor's source is a human donor who was either an allogeneic HSCT recipient or a stem cell or donor lymphocyte infusion donor (not recorded which). It is not recorded whose cells these are; they may come from a transplant donor. The CDR3 nucleotides read TGTGCCAGCAGCTTGGGTTTTCCGGGGAAAGAGACCCAGTACTTC. Amino acid sequence: CASSLGFPGKETQYF. Complete variable domain (other parts from reference TRBV5-5 and TRBJ2-5): DAGVTQSPTHLIKTRGQQVTLRCSPISGHKSVSWYQQVLGQGPQFIFQYYEKEERGRGNFPDRFSARQFPNYSSELNVNALLLGDSALYLCASSLGFPGKETQYFGPGTRLLVL.